This T cell receptor beta chain originates from a study of T cell repertoires in cytomegalovirus infection. Study-wide context: Matching HLA type and CMV infection were both indicated by public TCR beta signatures. The study, taken as a whole, reports: Dominating the ex vivo response were HLA-C-restricted CMV-specific TCR beta clonotypes. Pooled public TCR beta family frequency picked out CMV carriers with the relevant HLA.

TCRdb re-called the reads with MiXCR, one entry per CDR3 protein. The repertoire includes some 240,000 distinct CDR3 sequences, around 15% of them detected once, and around half sits in the top ten. Germline CDR1 is SGHAT and CDR2 is FQNNGV. The CDR3 loop spans 14 amino acids. Trimming left V 1 base short and J 4 bases short, with 8 bases between. This clonotype was found many times. The antigen is undetermined. This sequence joins TRBV11-2 and TRBJ1-3; no definite D call. Sequences were obtained from CD8+ T cells from PBMCs. This clonotype was obtained from a human donor in good health (CMV status not recorded). Some clones in this sample may be carry-over from other donors' samples. The CDR3 is CASSLVSQGNTIYF. CDR3 sequence (DNA): TGTGCCAGCAGCTTAGTCTCCCAGGGAAACACCATATATTTT.